Following are 27 T cell receptor beta chains from one sample sequenced in a study of cytomegalovirus exposure and HLA in healthy donors. A multiplex PCR was run with 60 Vbeta primers and 13 Jbeta primers. Libraries were prepared by immunoSEQ multiplex PCR; TCRdb keeps only in-frame clonotypes and omits some of them. The sample contains just over 200,000 clones, more than 65% of which appear only once. The sequencing sample was made of PBMCs. The source of these receptors is a man aged 50-59 years in good health and CMV-seronegative.

V usage is TRBV29-1 and J usage is TRBJ1-2; possible D gene TRBD1, 6 bases. Germline V gives CDR1 SQVTM, CDR2 ANQGSEA. The CDR3 extends over 9 amino acids. The V gene lost 6 bases and the J gene lost 8 bases, with 7 bases spanning the gap. The CDR3 region is CSVTGGYTF. The CDR3, as DNA: TGCAGCGTGACAGGCGGCTACACCTTC.

This chain joins TRBV7-8 and TRBJ2-3; D is possibly TRBD1 (6 bases). The germline CDR1 and CDR2 sequences are SGHVS and FQNEAQ. V was shortened by 3 bases and J by 5 bases, with 15 bases between the two germline ends. The CDR3 runs to 15 residues. CDR3 nucleotide sequence: TGTGCCAGCAGCTTCGGTCGAGGGGGTGGAGATACGCAGTATTTT. This codes for CASSFGRGGGDTQYF.

The rearrangement uses TRBV4-1 and TRBJ2-3, with a weak D call TRBD2 (6 bases). Between the trimmed V and J ends, which lost 7 bases and 5 bases, there was a span of 19 bases. The CDR3 contains 15 residues. Germline V gene lookup returns CDR1 MGHRA and CDR2 YSYEKL. CDR3 in DNA: TGCGCCAGCAAGTCCCGGGAGAATAGTAAAGATACGCAGTATTTT. Its translation: CASKSRENSKDTQYF.

This chain joins TRBV7-9 and TRBJ2-5, with 10 bases matching TRBD1. Per the germline V gene, CDR1 is SEHNR and CDR2 is FQNEAQ (reference sequence). The trim removed 1 base at V and 4 bases at J, leaving 3 bases unmatched. CDR3 length: 15 amino acids. This chain's CDR3 is CASSLGDRGSETQYF. The CDR3 coding sequence is TGTGCCAGCAGCTTAGGGGACAGGGGATCAGAGACCCAGTACTTC. Filled out from reference TRBV7-9 and TRBJ2-5, the complete variable domain reads DTGVSQNPRHKITKRGQNVTFRCDPISEHNRLYWYRQTLGQGPEFLTYFQNEAQLEKSRLLSDRFSAERPKGSFSTLEIQRTEQGDSAMYLCASSLGDRGSETQYFGPGTRLLVL.

This clone was recorded only once. The chain uses TRBV4-2 and TRBJ2-7; D is possibly TRBD2 (5 bases). The CDR3 length is 13 residues. Germline lookup yields CDR1 LGHNA and CDR2 YNFKEQ. V was trimmed by 0 bases and J by 4 bases, leaving 7 bases between them. CDR3 in DNA: TGTGCCAGCAGCCAAGAGGGAGTTTACGAGCAGTACTTC. Protein product: CASSQEGVYEQYF.

The genes are TRBV5-6 and TRBJ2-5; 12 bases line up with TRBD2. CDR3 length: 14 residues. V gave up 4 bases and J gave up 4 bases; unmatched junction bases: 2. The V gene's germline CDR1 is SGHDT and CDR2 YYEEEE. In DNA form, the CDR3 reads TGTGCCAGCAGCACACTAGCGGGAGGAGAGACCCAGTACTTC. Amino acids: CASSTLAGGETQYF.

This clone was seen just once. The CDR3 sequence is CASSAGLAGGPGETQYF. Written as DNA, the CDR3 is TGTGCCAGCAGTGCGGGACTAGCGGGAGGGCCGGGTGAGACCCAGTACTTC. The J gene is TRBJ2-5, the V gene TRBV6-1, with 16 bases identical to TRBD2. The CDR3 totals 17 residues. Germline lookup yields CDR1 MNHNS and CDR2 SASEGT. V trimming: 4 bases; J trimming: 5 bases; junction bases outside the gene matches: 7.

The rearrangement uses TRBV4-2 and TRBJ2-2; D may be TRBD2 (6 bases). V lost 0 bases to trimming and J lost 6 bases, with 20 bases between them. The CDR3 is 18 residues long. Germline-derived CDR1 and CDR2 are LGHNA and YNFKEQ. CDR3 nucleotides: TGTGCCAGCAGCCAAGACGTGGCGGGAAACCCCCTCCCCGGGGAGCTGTTTTTT. This translates into CASSQDVAGNPLPGELFF.

The gene calls are TRBV27 and TRBJ2-7, with 10 positions matching TRBD1. The CDR3 is 15 residues long. Germline V lookup: CDR1 MNHEY, CDR2 SMNVEV (reference sequence). The junction had 5 bases not matched to a gene; V was cut back by 2 bases and J by 4 bases. Here the CDR3 DNA reads TGTGCCAGCAGTTTAAGTAGGACAGGGGGTTACGAGCAGTACTTC. Translating gives CASSLSRTGGYEQYF.

V usage is TRBV5-1 and J usage is TRBJ2-4; D remains unclear. CDR3 length equals 16 residues. Per germline, CDR1 SGHRS and CDR2 YFSETQ. Between the trimmed V and J ends, which lost 4 bases and 5 bases, there was a span of 19 bases. This CDR3 reads CASSPSGTPYQNIQYF. In nucleotides, the CDR3 is TGCGCCAGCAGCCCTTCAGGTACCCCCTACCAAAACATTCAGTACTTC.

This chain links TRBV5-1 with TRBJ2-7; 10 bases are shared with TRBD1. Germline CDR1 reads SGHRS; CDR2 reads YFSETQ. V was clipped by 4 bases and J by 3 bases; unmatched bases: 10. This CDR3 is 16 amino acids long. The CDR3, as DNA: TGCGCCAGCAGCATTTCCGGGACAGGGGTATTCTACGAGCAGTACTTC. Its protein product is CASSISGTGVFYEQYF.

The chain recombines TRBV7-3 with TRBJ1-1, with 7 nucleotides matching TRBD1. There are 17 residues in the CDR3. The ends lost 5 bases at V and 5 bases at J; junction bases unmatched: 17. Germline lookup yields CDR1 SGHTA and CDR2 FQGTGA. CDR3 nucleotide sequence: TGTGCCAGCAGCCTCCACCCCGGACAGGCTTCGGGGACTGAAGCTTTCTTT. Its translation: CASSLHPGQASGTEAFF.

J is TRBJ2-1 and V is TRBV5-1, with D uncertain. Trimming removed 2 bases at V and 0 bases at J, with 9 bases between. The CDR3 contains 15 residues. CDR1 is SGHRS, CDR2 YFSETQ, per germline. This CDR3 is CASSFAVSSYNEQFF. CDR3 sequence (DNA): TGCGCCAGCAGCTTTGCGGTTAGCTCCTACAATGAGCAGTTCTTC.

The CDR3 sequence: CASSLTPGQPSKNIQYF. The DNA of the CDR3 is TGCGCCAGCAGCCTTACCCCGGGACAGCCCTCCAAAAACATTCAGTACTTC. The V gene is TRBV4-1, the J gene TRBJ2-4, with TRBD1 matching 7 bases. This CDR3 has 17 residues. With 4 bases clipped from V and 2 bases from J, the junction kept 11 bases outside the gene matches. Germline CDR1 and CDR2: MGHRA and YSYEKL.

Comment on this clone: Other DNA sequences in the same sample also yield this CDR3. The rearrangement joins TRBV20-1 to TRBJ2-1; D not certain. The CDR3 runs to 11 residues. V was trimmed by 6 bases and J by 6 bases, leaving 9 bases between them. Looked up from germline, CDR1 is DFQATT and CDR2 is SNEGSKA (reference sequence). The CDR3 region is CSAGRGNEQFF. CDR3 nucleotide sequence: TGCAGTGCCGGTCGCGGCAATGAGCAGTTCTTC.

V gene TRBV6-5 combines with J gene TRBJ2-7; no reliable D call. The CDR3 is 12 residues long. Germline V gives CDR1 MNHEY, CDR2 SVGAGI. The V and J ends lost 6 bases and 5 bases respectively, with 11 bases between them. CDR3 nucleotide sequence: TGTGCCAGCAGAAGTAGATCCCACGAGCAGTACTTC. It translates to CASRSRSHEQYF.

The chain has TRBV7-9 and TRBJ1-4; 7 bases are a match to TRBD1. V lost 5 bases to trimming and J lost 5 bases; unmatched junction nucleotides: 5. The CDR3 consists of 14 residues. CDR1 is SEHNR, CDR2 FQNEAQ, per germline (reference sequence). The CDR3 nucleotides read TGTGCCAGCAGCGTGGACAGGCCGAATGAAAAACTGTTTTTT. Protein: CASSVDRPNEKLFF.

The V and J genes are TRBV30 and TRBJ2-4; D may be TRBD2 (5 bases). The CDR3 contains 13 residues. The V gene's germline CDR1 is GTSNPN and CDR2 SVGIG (reference sequence). V was shortened by 3 bases and J by 9 bases, with 15 bases between the two germline ends. The CDR3 sequence is CAWSTGSSGIQYF. The CDR3 DNA reads TGTGCCTGGAGCACGGGGTCCAGCGGCATTCAGTACTTC.

This rearrangement joins TRBV6-6 to TRBJ2-7; 9 bases map to TRBD2. The CDR3 loop spans 13 amino acids. CDR1 and CDR2 from the germline V gene are MNHNY and SVGAGI (reference sequence). V shed 2 bases and J 9 bases; nucleotides not matched to a gene: 5. Here the CDR3 reads CASSYVGSGGQYF. The CDR3 bases are TGTGCCAGCAGTTACGTGGGTAGCGGGGGGCAGTACTTC.

Of note for this clone: Other DNA sequences in this specimen translate into the identical CDR3. The chain uses TRBV11-2 and TRBJ2-7, with D possibly matching TRBD2 (5 bases). The CDR3 covers 12 residues. Germline CDR1 reads SGHAT; CDR2 reads FQNNGV. V gave up 5 bases and J gave up 5 bases, with 10 bases separating them. The CDR3 here is CASSPTGNEQYF. Written as DNA, the CDR3 is TGTGCCAGCAGCCCAACGGGGAACGAGCAGTACTTC. The variable domain in full, completed from reference TRBV11-2 and TRBJ2-7, reads EAGVAQSPRYKIIEKRQSVAFWCNPISGHATLYWYQQILGQGPKLLIQFQNNGVVDDSQLPKDRFSAERLKGVDSTLKIQPAKLEDSAVYLCASSPTGNEQYFGPGTRLTVT.

The CDR3 nucleotides are TGTGCCAGCAGTTTCCAGGCGTATGGCTACACCTTC. Residues: CASSFQAYGYTF. The rearrangement joins TRBV28 to TRBJ1-2; D call uncertain. CDR3 length equals 12 residues. Trimming took 3 bases from V and 5 from J, leaving 7 bases between them. CDR1 and CDR2 from the germline V gene are MDHEN and SYDVKM.

This clone was detected once. V gene TRBV19 combines with J gene TRBJ2-2; the D gene is possibly TRBD2 (6 bases). CDR3 size: 15 residues. V lost 1 base, J lost 5 bases, and 11 bases lay in between. Germline CDR1 is LNHDA and CDR2 is SQIVND (reference sequence). CDR3 bases: TGTGCCAGTAGTATAGGAGGCGCGGGAACCGGGGAGCTGTTTTTT. This translates into CASSIGGAGTGELFF.

This sequence joins TRBV27 and TRBJ2-3, with a possible D match to TRBD2 (5 bases). The V and J ends lost 8 bases and 0 bases respectively, with 15 bases between them. The CDR3 loop spans 15 amino acids. In germline, CDR1 is MNHEY, CDR2 SMNVEV (reference sequence). The CDR3 protein is CASGLTGLSTDTQYF. The CDR3 DNA follows: TGTGCCAGCGGTCTCACGGGGTTAAGCACAGATACGCAGTATTTT.

V is TRBV30 and J is TRBJ2-5, with 7 bases identical to TRBD2. The CDR3 extends over 13 amino acids. Germline V gives CDR1 GTSNPN, CDR2 SVGIG (reference sequence). The J segment lost 2 bases and the V segment lost 1 base, leaving 1 base of the junction unmatched. CDR3 loop: CAWSAAGQETQYF. The CDR3 DNA follows: TGTGCCTGGAGTGCAGCGGGACAAGAGACCCAGTACTTC.

The chain has TRBV19 and TRBJ1-5; 7 positions match TRBD1. V was pared by 6 bases and J by 4 bases, with 12 bases of the junction left unmatched. Germline CDR1 reads LNHDA; CDR2 reads SQIVND (reference sequence). The CDR3 has 16 residues. The CDR3 here is CASSNDRASRNQPQHF. In DNA, the CDR3 is TGTGCCAGTAGCAACGACAGGGCCTCTAGGAATCAGCCCCAGCATTTT.

The V and J genes are TRBV9 and TRBJ2-1; perhaps TRBD2 as D (6 bases). This CDR3 is built from 14 residues. Trimming pared 3 bases from V and 5 bases from J, leaving 12 bases between. Germline values: CDR1 SGDLS, CDR2 YYNGEE. The CDR3 nucleotides are TGTGCCAGCAGCGCGCGGGACCCCAACAATGAGCAGTTCTTC. Amino acid sequence: CASSARDPNNEQFF.

In this sample, this clone turned up a few times. V gene TRBV19 combines with J gene TRBJ2-7; TRBD1 agrees at 7 bases. Germline V CDR1 and CDR2: LNHDA, SQIVND (reference sequence). The CDR3 is made up of 13 amino acids. Trimming removed 10 bases from V and 0 bases from J; junction bases left unmatched: 6. CDR3: CATAQGSSYEQYF. CDR3 bases: TGTGCCACCGCACAGGGGAGCTCCTACGAGCAGTACTTC.